One and the same sample provided the 10 T cell receptor beta chains below, sequenced in a study of CD8+CD57+ T cells in acquired aplastic anemia. CD8+CD57+ cell expansion had been shown by flow cytometry in patients chosen for sequencing. CDR3 and TCR beta VDJ profiling relied on genomic DNA as the template. Each CDR3 protein is one row after TCRdb ran MiXCR on the reads. Of under 200,000 distinct CDR3 sequences in the sample, 48% are singletons; the top ten hold 8.5% to 10%. Sequenced input: sorted CD4+, CD8+, or CD8+CD57+ T cells (not recorded which) from PBMCs. The receptors stem from a human donor with aplastic anemia.

The V gene is TRBV12-3 or TRBV12-4, the J gene TRBJ2-3; D may match TRBD1 or TRBD2 (6 bases each). The CDR3 is made up of 15 amino acids. Deletions cut 3 bases from V and 2 bases from J, with 12 bases between. This CDR3 reads CASSFRGVDTDTQYF. DNA for the CDR3: TGTGCCAGCAGTTTTAGGGGGGTGGACACAGATACGCAGTATTTT.

This clonotype showed up many times. CDR3 sequence: CASSPRTMNTEAFF. CDR3 DNA: TGTGCCAGCAGCCCAAGGACCATGAACACTGAAGCTTTCTTT. The J gene is TRBJ1-1, the V gene TRBV7-9; no clear D gene. The CDR3 has 14 residues. Germline lookup yields CDR1 SEHNR and CDR2 FQNEAQ (reference sequence). V shed 5 bases and J shed 0 bases, with 10 bases lying between them.

Only a few counts were recorded for this clonotype. The V gene is TRBV2, the J gene TRBJ2-7, with D perhaps TRBD2 (5 bases). Trimming left V 7 bases short and J 5 bases short, with 18 bases between. Germline V gene lookup returns CDR1 SNHLY and CDR2 FYNNEI. The CDR3 is made up of 14 amino acids. CDR3 amino acids: CASTEWTGSDEQYF. The CDR3 nucleotides are TGTGCCAGCACCGAATGGACGGGGAGCGACGAGCAGTACTTC.

The chain combines TRBV9 with TRBJ1-1, with D possibly TRBD1 on 5 matching bases. The V gene lost 5 bases and the J gene lost 2 bases, with 7 bases spanning the gap. There are 12 residues in the CDR3. Germline loops: CDR1 SGDLS, CDR2 YYNGEE. Here the CDR3 reads CASRGDNTEAFF. The CDR3 nucleotides read TGTGCCAGCAGAGGGGATAACACTGAAGCTTTCTTT.

This clonotype has ten or more counts. The rearrangement joins TRBV19 to TRBJ1-2, with D perhaps TRBD1 (6 bases). CDR3 length equals 16 residues. V lost 3 bases to trimming and J lost 7 bases, with 21 bases between them. The V gene's germline CDR1 is LNHDA and CDR2 SQIVND (reference sequence). Here the CDR3 DNA reads TGTGCCAGTAGTATCCCCGACAGGAGACAGGACGGTGGCTACACCTTC. It translates to CASSIPDRRQDGGYTF. The variable domain in full, completed from reference TRBV19 and TRBJ1-2, reads DGGITQSPKYLFRKEGQNVTLSCEQNLNHDAMYWYRQDPGQGLRLIYYSQIVNDFQKGDIAEGYSVSREKKESFPLTVTSAQKNPTAFYLCASSIPDRRQDGGYTFGSGTRLTVV.

J is TRBJ1-2 and V is TRBV15; TRBD1 might be the D (6 bases). The V gene's germline CDR1 is LNHNV and CDR2 YYDKDF (reference sequence). Trimming stripped 5 bases from V and 3 bases from J, with 16 bases between. CDR3 size: 15 residues. Here the CDR3 DNA reads TGTGCCACCAGCGGGGGCCGGACCGGACACTATGGCTACACCTTC. This codes for CATSGGRTGHYGYTF.

This clonotype was recorded many times. The chain carries TRBV24-1 and TRBJ1-2; the match to TRBD1 covers 12 bases. Germline CDR1 is KGHDR and CDR2 is SFDVKD. The CDR3 loop spans 17 amino acids. The junction had 9 bases not matched to a gene; V was cut back by 5 bases and J by 3 bases. The CDR3 sequence: CATSARGQGAKDYGYTF. CDR3 DNA sequence: TGTGCCACCAGTGCTAGGGGACAGGGGGCGAAAGACTATGGCTACACCTTC.

Regarding this clonotype: It may be a read error: a sequence one base away is much more abundant. This chain joins TRBV3-1 and TRBJ1-1; possibly TRBD1 for D (6 bases). Per the germline V gene, CDR1 is LGHDT and CDR2 is YNNKEL (reference sequence). This CDR3 has 13 amino acids. Here the CDR3 reads CASSQGQVVVRWF. The CDR3 DNA is TGTGCCAGCAGCCAAGGACAGGTCGTTGTTCGATGGTTT.

There are many counts of this clonotype. V is TRBV12-5 and J is TRBJ2-7, with no clear D. V shed 5 bases and J shed 3 bases, with 14 bases lying between them. CDR3 length: 14 amino acids. Germline-derived CDR1 and CDR2 are LGHNT and FRNRAP. This CDR3 reads CASGLYPLNYEQYF. CDR3 nucleotides: TGTGCTAGTGGTCTGTATCCGCTAAACTACGAGCAGTACTTC. The full variable domain, in which reference TRBV12-5 and TRBJ2-7 provide the parts outside the CDR3, is DARVTQTPRHKVTEMGQEVTMRCQPILGHNTVFWYRQTMMQGLELLAYFRNRAPLDDSGMPKDRFSAEMPDATLATLKIQPSEPRDSAVYFCASGLYPLNYEQYFGPGTRLTVT.

Here the CDR3 reads CSAPRGYEQYF. CDR3 DNA sequence: TGCAGTGCCCCCCGGGGGTACGAGCAGTACTTC. V and J are TRBV20-1 and TRBJ2-7; TRBD2 might be the D (6 bases). CDR1 is DFQATT and CDR2 is SNEGSKA in the germline V gene (reference sequence). V shed 6 bases and J shed 4 bases, with 10 bases lying between them. The CDR3 spans 11 residues.